Shown below are 2 T cell receptor beta chains from a single sample sequenced in a study of T cells in Graves' hyperthyroidism and ophthalmopathy (dated by TCRdb to the late 2010s). The library was produced with multiplex PCR. The sequencer was an Illumina HiSeq 2000. TCR beta CDR3 regions were amplified from RNA transcripts. A first-round RT-PCR of the TCR CDR3 used the HTBI primer set with the Qiagen OneStep RT-PCR kit. Using fastp trimming at Q25 and MiXCR clonotype assembly, TCRdb reanalyzed the public sequencing data and kept in-frame beta chains. CDR3 protein sequences are deduplicated, and each keeps its most common genes and DNA. Within this sample are tens of thousands of distinct CDR3 sequences, with about 49% of them counted one time only. Approximately 6.2% of the sample is taken by the ten largest. The sequencing input was blood. Receptors originate from a woman aged 45 to 65 with Graves' hyperthyroidism that later progressed to Graves' ophthalmopathy.

The V call is TRBV12-3 or TRBV12-4, the J call TRBJ2-1, with unresolved D. The CDR3 loop spans 13 amino acids. With 1 base removed from V and 8 bases from J, the gap between germline ends came to 9 bases. The CDR3 coding sequence is TGTGCCAGCAGTTTAGACTTGGGCGATGAGCAGTTCTTC. This gives the protein CASSLDLGDEQFF.

With respect to this clonotype: The DNA is omitted, as the CDR3 cannot be located on it reliably, and the CDR3 follows TCRdb's listing. The V and J genes are TRBV10-1 and TRBJ1-1. The CDR3 is made up of 20 amino acids, end residues included. CDR1 and CDR2 from the germline V gene are WNHNN and SYGVQD (reference sequence). The CDR3 here is CASSLNYLCSVDGMNTEAFF.